A selection of T cell receptor beta chains follows, all from one sample in a study of monozygotic twins with cystic fibrosis. This table comes from immunoSEQ multiplex PCR, and its TCRdb copy is limited to in-frame clones, with some not included. The table lists roughly 25,000 clones, roughly 96% of them singletons. Sample: blood. These receptors were collected from a girl aged 2 to 10 with cystic fibrosis. The CDR3 runs from the conserved cysteine through the conserved F or W.

TRBV6-1,CASSEGGSGSGIHNEQFF
TRBV5-6,CASSGRGPYEQYF
TRBV9,CASSGDRGPETQYF
TRBV6-6,CASRATSTAGELFF
TRBV9,CASSPGTKGELFF
TRBV30,CAWSGTVTNQPQHF
TRBV28,CASSLGPDLTEQYF
TRBV5-1,CASSLTSGRNEQFF
TRBV7-2,CASGTGGQSYGYTF
TRBV5-1,CASSFGAGTSEAFF
TRBV6-1,CASSEVAGELYEQYF
TRBV7-9,CASSFDRGGEYF
TRBV5-6,CASSLGAFGEQYF
TRBV7-9,CASSPDDRGDTEAFF
TRBV30,CAWSGIGVGQPTSTDTQYF
TRBV11-3,CASSLTGGSEQYF
TRBV18,CASSPSGTTPGEQYF
TRBV7-9,CASSPRTGEAYEQYF
TRBV29-1,CSVEPAGVNTEAFF
TRBV7-8,CASSLRGKNYGYTF
TRBV11-1,CVTQSLRGTEAFF
TRBV5-1,CASSNSRQGVVTQYF
TRBV6-4,CASSDGTGGTDTQYF
TRBV14,CASSQGLAGVIEQFF
TRBV7-3,CASSLSTSGGHEQFF
TRBV19,CASSWGRGYTF
TRBV6-4,CASSEGQGTEAFF
TRBV18,CASSPRDYLIWNEQFF
TRBV7-8,CASSLTGANVLTF
TRBV10-2,CASSWDSPDHYEQYF
TRBV7-8,CASSLTGRVEAFF
TRBV12-5,CASGPPESTDTQYF
TRBV4-2,CASSQDTSGRGTYEQYF
TRBV5-1,CASKTGLAALSTDTQYF
TRBV6-5,CASSYVFQETQYF
TRBV7-9,CASSQAGVKNIQYF
TRBV10-3,CAISDTGSNEKLFF
TRBV9,CASSDRGDETQYF
TRBV27,CASSLKAIGDEQFF
TRBV5-1,CASSLAVLASYNEQFF
TRBV21-1,CASRLLLATSDNEQFF